The source of this T cell receptor beta chain is a study of blood T cell repertoires in COVID-19. Study details: The United States, Italy and Spain were the sources of the acute and convalescent COVID-19 samples. The cDNA or gDNA used as material had been derived from T cells, B-cell-depleted T cells, or PBMCs.

Germline lookup yields CDR1 LNHDA and CDR2 SQIVND (reference sequence). Trimming cost V 6 bases and J 0 bases; bases outside gene matches: 12. The CDR3 is 18 amino acids. How the authors handled the data: Reference gene primer amplification gave nucleated cell count estimates. Generated by immunoSEQ multiplex PCR, the TCRdb table keeps only in-frame clones and is missing some. V, J and clone size are taken as reported in that table, and D and trimming were inferred from the DNA itself. The table has about 100,000 clones, 79% seen once. The sequencing input was peripheral blood. This TCR came from a woman of 80 years or more with active or convalescent COVID-19. The chain recombines TRBV19 with TRBJ1-5; the match to TRBD1 covers 9 bases. Written as DNA, the CDR3 is TGTGCCAGTAGGCACACAGGGGGCGAAGACTATAGCAATCAGCCCCAGCATTTT. Amino acids: CASRHTGGEDYSNQPQHF.